This T cell receptor beta chain comes out of a study of T cell responses to AZD1222 COVID-19 vaccine (dated by TCRdb to the early 2020s). The study in broad terms: TCR sequencing was performed for 230 to 250 trial participants, of whom some 200 were given two doses of AZD1222 and some 26 were given two doses of MenACWY control vaccine. Enrollment into the trials was organized by age into subgroups of 18-55, 56-69 and 70-plus years, and those subgroups contained roughly 150, 30 and 60 TCR-sequenced participants, respectively. Study-wide findings and limitations: Reportedly, almost half of the unique spike-specific TCRs recognized epitopes lying outside the regions that are mutated in the B.1.351 and B.1.1.7 variants. Because no day 14 peak-response samples were available, the repertoires could be characterized only after the peak T cell response. Conclusions about previously exposed vaccinees were limited because only six or seven AZD1222 recipients were SARS-CoV-2 seropositive at baseline. Spike-specific TCR breadth and depth rose significantly after two AZD1222 doses compared with day 0 and with MenACWY recipients. In the small 56-69-year group, the increase in depth fell short of significance, most likely because of low power. Participants were mostly white British, with more females than males. The authors suggested clonal diversity may have been underestimated. The vaccine-associated CD4 TCRs covered the entire spike protein, and the dominant responses fell in regions 160-218 and 743-854.

The time point label, read with the paper, signifies: about 28 days (+/-7) after the second vaccine dose. AZD1222 recipients with second doses at about 4 weeks or about 12 weeks were pooled, because spike-specific TCR depth and breadth did not differ between schedules. The vaccinee samples were drawn from two UK trials, COV001 and COV002, one of which was a single-blind randomized controlled phase 2/3 trial testing AZD1222 (ChAdOx1 nCoV-19) in healthy adults. For TCRbeta chain sequencing, PBMC samples were collected from trial participants at day 0 and at day 28 after the second dose. Remarks on this clone: No antigen is known for it. No much larger clone exists at a distance of one base, and base qualities are not known.

Relative to germline, V is missing 6 bases and J is missing 8 bases, with 6 bases of the junction outside any gene match. As encoded in the germline V gene (reference sequence), CDR1 is LNHDA while CDR2 is SQIVND. The CDR3 measures 13 amino acids from cysteine to phenylalanine. The entry retains the CDR3 DNA only, 39 bases that are in frame from base 1. The CDR3 regions of human TCRbeta chains were analyzed by immunosequencing. Regarding the original processing steps: Repertoire TCRs were matched against a reference library of SARS-CoV-2-specific TCRs generated with the MIRA antigen-specificity platform. Breadth meant the fraction of unique TCRs that were SARS-CoV-2-associated, whereas depth meant the fraction of total T cells that were SARS-CoV-2-associated. Using the MIRA data, every spike-specific TCR was mapped to the spike region that the TCR reacted to and assigned to either a CD4 or a CD8 class. Log10-transformed breadth and depth values were compared by one-way ANOVA with Sidak's multiple comparisons tests. TCRdb mirrors the immuneACCESS table, restricted to in-frame sequences. Some clones are absent from its copies; in checked studies, under half trace to an unresolved V gene, and the reason for the others is unknown. V and J calls and clone size are copied from that table; D and trimming were computed from the DNA. Recorded for this sample are some 180,000 clones; about nine tenths of them occurred a single time. The ten biggest clones cover approximately 1.9% of the sample.

The sequence is built from TRBV19 and TRBJ1-2; the junction holds 10 bases that match TRBD1. The sample was peripheral blood, taken 28 days after the second AZD1222 dose. The receptor was derived from an adult who received the AZD1222 COVID-19 vaccine. Here is the DNA: TGTGCCAGTAGGCAGACAGGGGGCAACGGCTACACCTTC. This translates into CASRQTGGNGYTF.